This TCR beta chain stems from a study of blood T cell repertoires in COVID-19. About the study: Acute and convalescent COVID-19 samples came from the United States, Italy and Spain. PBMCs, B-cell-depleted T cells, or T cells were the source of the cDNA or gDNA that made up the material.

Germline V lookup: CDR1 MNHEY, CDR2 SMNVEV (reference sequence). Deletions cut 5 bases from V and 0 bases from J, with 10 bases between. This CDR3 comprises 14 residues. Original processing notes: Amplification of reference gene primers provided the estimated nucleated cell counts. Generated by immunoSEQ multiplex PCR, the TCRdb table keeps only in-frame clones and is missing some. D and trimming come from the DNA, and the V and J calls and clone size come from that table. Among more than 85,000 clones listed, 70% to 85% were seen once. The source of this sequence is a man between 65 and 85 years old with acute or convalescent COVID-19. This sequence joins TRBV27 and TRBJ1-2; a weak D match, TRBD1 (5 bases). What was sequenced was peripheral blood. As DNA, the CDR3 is TGTGCCAGCAGTCCCCAGACAGCTAACTATGGCTACACCTTC. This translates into CASSPQTANYGYTF.